These 32 T cell receptor beta chains share one sample of origin, sequenced in a study of response to subunit inactivated influenza vaccine. TCRdb re-derived calls from the RT-PCR reads in MiXCR, one entry per CDR3 protein. The profile shows fewer than 600,000 distinct CDR3 sequences, about 7.2% of them singletons. The sequencing here drew on PBMCs from blood, taken around 25 months after vaccination. The receptors stem from a man aged 50 to 75 who received an inactivated influenza vaccine.

This clonotype appeared a few times. The chain combines TRBV20-1 with TRBJ2-1, with 8 bases matching TRBD2. The CDR3 spans 16 residues. Germline V gene data show CDR1 as DFQATT and CDR2 as SNEGSKA (reference sequence). With 1 base clipped from V and 6 bases from J, the junction kept 11 bases outside the gene matches. The CDR3 DNA sequence: TGCAGTGCTAGAGTTTCCCCGGGGGGGCGCGTCAATGAGCAGTTCTTC. This codes for CSARVSPGGRVNEQFF.

V and J are TRBV12-3 or TRBV12-4 and TRBJ2-2, with TRBD2 identical over 14 bases. CDR3 length: 15 amino acids. The trim removed 6 bases at V and 6 bases at J, leaving 3 bases unmatched. Written as DNA, the CDR3 is TGTGCCAGCAGACCGACTAGCGGGGGGGCCGGGGAGCTGTTTTTT. It is translated as CASRPTSGGAGELFF.

This clonotype turned up a few times. J is TRBJ1-2 and V is TRBV11-2; D is uncertain. The ends were cut back, 2 bases at V and 7 bases at J, with 14 bases in the middle. The germline gives CDR1 SGHAT, CDR2 FQNNGV. This CDR3 is 14 amino acids long. CDR3 in DNA: TGTGCCAGCAGCTTAATATCCAGCCGGGGTGGCTACACCTTC. It specifies CASSLISSRGGYTF.

This CDR3 reads CASSLLGGTVEDTQYF. Here the CDR3 DNA reads TGTGCCAGCAGTTTATTAGGAGGGACAGTTGAAGATACGCAGTATTTT. J is TRBJ2-3 and V is TRBV27, with D possibly being TRBD1 (7 bases). The CDR3 length is 16 residues. Per germline, CDR1 MNHEY and CDR2 SMNVEV (reference sequence). Trimming cost V 1 base and J 5 bases, with 16 bases left between them.

The table lists this clonotype with many counts. The chain couples TRBV5-1 to TRBJ2-5; unclear D gene. Germline CDR1 SGHRS, CDR2 YFSETQ. This CDR3 is built from 13 residues. V lost 2 bases to trimming and J lost 3 bases, with 8 bases between them. The CDR3 nucleotides are TGCGCCAGCAGCTTAAGGTTGGAAGAGACCCAGTACTTC. Protein product: CASSLRLEETQYF. The full variable domain, rest sourced from reference TRBV5-1 and TRBJ2-5, is KAGVTQTPRYLIKTRGQQVTLSCSPISGHRSVSWYQQTPGQGLQFLFEYFSETQRNKGNFPGRFSGRQFSNSRSEMNVSTLELGDSALYLCASSLRLEETQYFGPGTRLLVL.

This clonotype was seen a handful of times. The chain is built from TRBV12-3 or TRBV12-4 and TRBJ2-1; D uncertain. There are 13 residues in the CDR3. Trimming stripped 7 bases from V and 5 bases from J, with 12 bases between. The CDR3 nucleotides read TGTGCCAGCAACCCCGACCACAACAATGAGCAGTTCTTC. Its translation: CASNPDHNNEQFF.

The chain combines TRBV12-3 or TRBV12-4 with TRBJ2-1; no clear D gene. The CDR3 sequence is 11 residues long. Trimming removed 6 bases at V and 9 bases at J, with 9 bases between. As DNA, the CDR3 is TGTGCCAGCAGGGGGAACTTTGAGCAGTTCTTC. Its protein is CASRGNFEQFF.

The genes are TRBV15 and TRBJ2-2; 7 bases are shared with TRBD1. The V gene's germline CDR1 is LNHNV and CDR2 YYDKDF (reference sequence). V was clipped by 3 bases and J by 2 bases; unmatched bases: 6. This CDR3 is built from 16 residues. The CDR3 sequence: CATSRRDSSNTGELFF. The CDR3 nucleotides read TGTGCCACCAGCAGGAGGGACAGCTCAAACACCGGGGAGCTGTTTTTT.

This clonotype occurred many times. The CDR3, as DNA: TGCGCCAGCAGGTTTGGGAACACCGGGGAGCTGTTTTTT. This translates into CASRFGNTGELFF. The chain joins TRBV5-1 to TRBJ2-2; no reliable D call. CDR3 length: 13 amino acids. V was trimmed by 5 bases and J by 1 base, leaving 6 bases between them. Germline assignment: CDR1 SGHRS and CDR2 YFSETQ. Based on the CDR3 plus reference TRBV5-1 and TRBJ2-2, the full variable domain is KAGVTQTPRYLIKTRGQQVTLSCSPISGHRSVSWYQQTPGQGLQFLFEYFSETQRNKGNFPGRFSGRQFSNSRSEMNVSTLELGDSALYLCASRFGNTGELFFGEGSRLTVL.

This clonotype was seen only a few times. This chain joins TRBV7-9 and TRBJ2-5, with D possibly being TRBD2 (5 bases). Germline V CDR1 and CDR2: SEHNR, FQNEAQ (reference sequence). Between the trimmed V and J ends, which lost 10 bases and 5 bases, there was a span of 14 bases. This CDR3 is built from 12 residues. The chain's CDR3 is CATQLVGETQYF. In DNA form, the CDR3 reads TGTGCCACTCAACTAGTGGGGGAGACCCAGTACTTC.

The V and J genes are TRBV30 and TRBJ2-2; no firm D call. This CDR3 comprises 13 residues. Trimming cost V 3 bases and J 6 bases, with 11 bases left between them. Germline CDR1 reads GTSNPN; CDR2 reads SVGIG (reference sequence). As DNA, the CDR3 is TGTGCCTGGAGCCGTACCGGCGCCGGGGAGCTGTTTTTT. Translated: CAWSRTGAGELFF.

The chain combines TRBV20-1 with TRBJ2-1; D perhaps matches TRBD2 (6 bases). V lost 2 bases to trimming and J lost 1 base, with 12 bases between them. The V gene's germline CDR1 is DFQATT and CDR2 SNEGSKA (reference sequence). CDR3 length equals 15 residues. Here the CDR3 DNA reads TGCAGTGCTAGACGTGGGACTTCTTCCTACAATGAGCAGTTCTTC. Translation: CSARRGTSSYNEQFF.

In its sample, this clonotype was seen many times. The V and J genes are TRBV7-6 and TRBJ2-7; TRBD1 might be the D (8 bases). Germline CDR1 and CDR2: SGHVS and FNYEAQ. This CDR3 is 15 amino acids long. The V and J ends lost 0 bases and 1 base respectively, with 10 bases between them. The CDR3 bases are TGTGCCAGCAGCTTAGCACAGGGGGGGTCCTACGAGCAGTACTTC. Translation: CASSLAQGGSYEQYF. Filled out from reference TRBV7-6 and TRBJ2-7, the complete variable domain reads GAGVSQSPRYKVTKRGQDVALRCDPISGHVSLYWYRQALGQGPEFLTYFNYEAQQDKSGLPNDRFSAERPEGSISTLTIQRTEQRDSAMYRCASSLAQGGSYEQYFGPGTRLTVT.

This chain uses TRBV20-1 with TRBJ2-7, with unresolved D. CDR1 and CDR2 (germline): DFQATT, SNEGSKA (reference sequence). This CDR3 is built from 13 residues. V lost 5 bases to trimming and J lost 0 bases, with 11 bases between them. The CDR3 DNA reads as TGCAGTGCTGATGTCGTAAGCTCCTACGAGCAGTACTTC. Its translation is CSADVVSSYEQYF.

Comments on this clonotype: One junction end disagrees with the germline gene, perhaps due to a read error. This chain uses TRBV7-7 with TRBJ2-2; 7 bases match TRBD1. Germline assignment: CDR1 SSHAT and CDR2 FNYEAQ (reference sequence). This CDR3 spans 14 amino acids. DNA of the CDR3: TGTGCTAGCAGCGGACAGGAGAGCACCGGGGAGCTGTTTTTT. This gives the protein CASSGQESTGELFF.

This clonotype was found many times. V is TRBV2 and J is TRBJ1-5; 8 bases match TRBD1. Germline lookup yields CDR1 SNHLY and CDR2 FYNNEI. CDR3 length equals 15 residues. V shed 4 bases, J shed 9 bases, and the junction held 11 bases outside the gene matches. CDR3 nucleotide sequence: TGTGCCAGCAGTGTGGGGGGGACAGGCATCGGGCCCCAGCATTTT. It encodes CASSVGGTGIGPQHF.

This clonotype was picked up a small number of times. The chain recombines TRBV27 with TRBJ1-1, with 9 positions matching TRBD1. Trimming cost V 5 bases and J 3 bases; bases outside gene matches: 10. Germline V gene sequence: CDR1 MNHEY, CDR2 SMNVEV (reference sequence). This CDR3 comprises 16 residues. CDR3 region: CASSPRDREGYTEAFF. As DNA, the CDR3 is TGTGCCAGCAGTCCTCGGGACAGGGAGGGATACACTGAAGCTTTCTTT.

This clonotype was observed a few times. The chain joins TRBV28 to TRBJ1-4; D is possibly TRBD1 (6 bases). Germline-derived CDR1 and CDR2 are MDHEN and SYDVKM. V lost 4 bases to trimming and J lost 3 bases, with 21 bases between them. CDR3 size: 18 residues. The CDR3 region is CASSSFRGRGWANEKLFF. Written as DNA, the CDR3 is TGTGCCAGCAGTTCATTCAGGGGCCGAGGGTGGGCTAATGAAAAACTGTTTTTT.

This clonotype has at least ten counts. The V and J genes are TRBV6-2 or TRBV6-3 and TRBJ2-1; 9 nucleotides line up with TRBD1. The CDR3 contains 13 residues. Germline CDR1 is MNHEY and CDR2 is SVGEGT. V gave up 7 bases and J gave up 3 bases; unmatched junction bases: 1. Here the CDR3 reads CASNRGLYNEQFF. CDR3 DNA: TGTGCCAGCAACAGGGGGCTCTACAATGAGCAGTTCTTC.

The chain has TRBV5-5 and TRBJ1-1; TRBD1 might be the D (6 bases). CDR1 and CDR2 (germline): SGHKS, YYEKEE (reference sequence). V was shortened by 4 bases and J by 2 bases, with 15 bases between the two germline ends. This CDR3 is 15 amino acids long. CDR3 protein: CASSTWDNKNTEAFF. In nucleotides, the CDR3 is TGTGCCAGCAGCACCTGGGACAACAAAAACACTGAAGCTTTCTTT.

This clonotype was counted at least ten times. CDR3 nucleotide sequence: TGCGCCAGCAGCCAAGATCTGGCTGCCCCTACGCAGTATTTT. Its protein is CASSQDLAAPTQYF. V gene TRBV4-3 combines with J gene TRBJ2-3; D gene ambiguous. The CDR3 has 14 residues. Germline lookup yields CDR1 LGHNA and CDR2 YSLEER. Trimming shortened V by 0 bases and J by 8 bases, and 12 bases separated the two germline ends.

This clonotype was detected a few times. The chain joins TRBV7-2 to TRBJ1-4; D not resolved. Germline CDR1 and CDR2: SGHTA and FQGNSA. V shed 6 bases and J shed 0 bases, with 8 bases lying between them. CDR3 size: 14 residues. CDR3 sequence (DNA): TGTGCCAGCAGGGGCGCCGCAACTAATGAAAAACTGTTTTTT. Its protein is CASRGAATNEKLFF. The whole variable domain, filled in from reference TRBV7-2 and TRBJ1-4, reads GAGVSQSPSNKVTEKGKDVELRCDPISGHTALYWYRQSLGQGLEFLIYFQGNSAPDKSGLPSDRFSAERTGGSVSTLTIQRTQQEDSAVYLCASRGAATNEKLFFGSGTQLSVL.

The chain carries TRBV2 and TRBJ2-3, with TRBD2 matching over 7 bases. Per germline, CDR1 SNHLY and CDR2 FYNNEI. CDR3 length: 15 amino acids. V gave up 5 bases and J gave up 2 bases; unmatched junction bases: 7. CDR3 coding DNA: TGTGCCAGCAGTTTCTCGGGAGGACCCACAGATACGCAGTATTTT. This translates into CASSFSGGPTDTQYF.

At least ten counts were recorded for this clonotype. J is TRBJ2-4 and V is TRBV28, with D tentatively TRBD2 (6 bases). The length of the CDR3 is 14 residues. V gave up 1 base and J gave up 7 bases, with 11 bases separating them. Germline lookup yields CDR1 MDHEN and CDR2 SYDVKM. This CDR3 reads CASSLLGTPNIQYF. CDR3 DNA: TGTGCCAGCAGTTTATTGGGGACTCCCAACATTCAGTACTTC.

In its sample, this clonotype was seen a few times. The genes are TRBV10-3 and TRBJ1-1, with D tentatively TRBD1 (5 bases). Germline values: CDR1 ENHRY, CDR2 SYGVKD. With 2 bases removed from V and 4 bases from J, the gap between germline ends came to 17 bases. There are 16 residues in the CDR3. The CDR3, as DNA: TGTGCCATCAGTGAGGGAGGGACCTACCATAGCACTGAAGCTTTCTTT. Translating gives CAISEGGTYHSTEAFF.

The V gene is TRBV12-3 or TRBV12-4, the J gene TRBJ2-7; maybe TRBD1 (7 bases). Trimming stripped 6 bases from V and 4 bases from J, with 13 bases between. The CDR3 length is 13 residues. The CDR3 loop is CASRGGTEYEQYF. DNA of the CDR3: TGTGCCAGCAGGGGCGGGACAGAGTACGAGCAGTACTTC.

The V call is TRBV6-2 or TRBV6-3, the J call TRBJ1-4; 9 bases map to TRBD1. Germline-derived CDR1 and CDR2 are MNHEY and SVGEGT. There are 20 residues in the CDR3. Trimming removed 5 bases from V and 7 bases from J; junction bases left unmatched: 23. The chain's CDR3 is CASSPTPGTGKSIRSEKLFF. The CDR3 DNA sequence: TGTGCCAGCAGTCCCACCCCCGGGACAGGGAAATCGATCCGATCTGAAAAACTGTTTTTT.

The table lists this clonotype with many counts. The V and J genes are TRBV10-3 and TRBJ2-4; 8 bases are shared with TRBD1. J was trimmed by 4 bases and V by 0 bases; bases with no gene match: 8. The CDR3 spans 17 residues. Germline assignment: CDR1 ENHRY and CDR2 SYGVKD. DNA of the CDR3: TGTGCCATCAGTGAGTCGACAGGGGCGACAATTAAAAACATTCAGTACTTC. The encoded protein is CAISESTGATIKNIQYF.

The rearrangement uses TRBV7-9 and TRBJ1-6; 10 nucleotides align to TRBD1. The germline gives CDR1 SEHNR, CDR2 FQNEAQ (reference sequence). Germline trimming cut 4 bases from V and 7 bases from J; bases unmatched to any gene: 7. The CDR3 is 16 amino acids. The chain's CDR3 is CASSWPPGQGNSPLHF. In nucleotides, the CDR3 is TGTGCCAGCAGCTGGCCCCCGGGACAGGGGAATTCACCCCTCCACTTT.

This clonotype was observed many times. The genes are TRBV20-1 and TRBJ1-5; tentatively, D is TRBD1 (5 bases). V dropped 3 bases and J dropped 1 base, with 13 bases sitting between them. This CDR3 region has 15 residues. CDR1 and CDR2 from the germline V gene are DFQATT and SNEGSKA (reference sequence). CDR3 sequence (DNA): TGCAGTGCTAGCGGGGGGGGGAACAGCAATCAGCCCCAGCATTTT. It is translated as CSASGGGNSNQPQHF.

This clonotype was detected a few times. This chain uses TRBV10-3 with TRBJ2-1, with a possible D match to TRBD2 (5 bases). With 2 bases removed from V and 10 bases from J, the gap between germline ends came to 9 bases. The CDR3 spans 12 residues. Germline V CDR1 and CDR2: ENHRY, SYGVKD. The CDR3, as DNA: TGTGCCATCAGTGAGGAGGGAAGGGAGCAGTTCTTC. Translated: CAISEEGREQFF.

This clonotype showed up many times. The CDR3 spells CASSEVRQPKNIQYF. DNA of the CDR3: TGCGCCAGCAGCGAGGTCCGCCAGCCCAAAAACATTCAGTACTTC. The gene calls are TRBV4-1 and TRBJ2-4; D is unresolved. The CDR3 extends over 15 amino acids. Trimming took 5 bases from V and 2 from J, leaving 13 bases between them. The germline gives CDR1 MGHRA, CDR2 YSYEKL.